This record concerns one TCR beta chain sequence. The data were obtained in a study of molecular identifiers for immune sequencing clone quantification. Germline assignment: CDR1 MNHEY and CDR2 SMNVEV (reference sequence). There are 14 residues in the CDR3. V was clipped by 1 base and J by 1 base, with 7 bases between them. TCRdb reprocessed the PCR reads with MiXCR, giving one entry per CDR3 protein. The sample has around 470,000 distinct CDR3 sequences; about a fifth are singletons. This rearrangement joins TRBV27 to TRBJ1-1; no clear D gene. The origin of this receptor is a human donor in good health. Some libraries in this study had Jurkat cell RNA spiked in. The material sequenced was naive CD8+ T cells from blood, with Jurkat cell RNA spiked in. Stated subset: FACS-sorted CD8+CD4-CCR7+CD45RA+ naive T cells. Here the CDR3 DNA reads TGTGCCAGCAGTTTATTTGGAAAGAACACTGAAGCTTTCTTT. It is translated as CASSLFGKNTEAFF.